This TCR beta chain was sequenced in a study of T-cell memory formation after mild COVID-19. One entry per CDR3 protein results from TCRdb running MiXCR on the 5' RACE reads. The sample holds under 35,000 distinct CDR3 sequences, 7.4% seen once. Turning to this clonotype: The target antigen is unknown.

Regarding the study as a whole: The study detected some responding clones in pre-infection memory, suggesting cross-reactive memory joined. Balance between CD4 and CD8 was seen in clones contracting day 15 to 85, and a CD4+ lean was seen in later expanders. Contracting CD4+ clones lay largely in CM and EM, with CD8+ ones residing in EMRA.

The CDR3 has 14 amino acids. Germline V CDR1 and CDR2: SEHNR, FQNEAQ (reference sequence). V lost 5 bases and J 0 bases, leaving 8 bases between the germline ends. The sequence derives from an adult woman who had mild COVID-19 (a few samples of this study predate the infection). Cell type and time point are not known. Sequences were obtained from PBMCs or a T cell subset sorted from them (not recorded which). The chain joins TRBV7-9 to TRBJ2-1; D unclear. CDR3 nucleotide sequence: TGTGCCAGCAGCCCCTCCCCCTCCTACAATGAGCAGTTCTTC. It translates to CASSPSPSYNEQFF.